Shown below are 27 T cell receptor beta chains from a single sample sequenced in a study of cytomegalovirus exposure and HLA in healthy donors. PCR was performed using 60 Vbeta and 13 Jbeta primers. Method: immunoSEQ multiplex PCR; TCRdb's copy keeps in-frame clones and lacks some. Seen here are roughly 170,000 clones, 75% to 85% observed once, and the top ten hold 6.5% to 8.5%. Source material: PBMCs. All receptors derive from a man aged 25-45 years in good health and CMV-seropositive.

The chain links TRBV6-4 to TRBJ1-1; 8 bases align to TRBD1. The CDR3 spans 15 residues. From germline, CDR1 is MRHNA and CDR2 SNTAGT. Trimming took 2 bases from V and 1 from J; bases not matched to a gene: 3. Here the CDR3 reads CASSDPGQENTEAFF. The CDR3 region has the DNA TGTGCCAGCAGTGACCCGGGACAGGAGAACACTGAAGCTTTCTTT.

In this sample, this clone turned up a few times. CDR3 DNA sequence: TGCGCCAGCAGCCCCCCCCTAGCTAACTATGGCTACACCTTC. Its protein is CASSPPLANYGYTF. The rearrangement uses TRBV5-1 and TRBJ1-2; D is undetermined. The CDR3 has 14 residues. Looked up from germline, CDR1 is SGHRS and CDR2 is YFSETQ. The germline V and J ends were trimmed by 4 bases and 0 bases, with 10 bases remaining between them.

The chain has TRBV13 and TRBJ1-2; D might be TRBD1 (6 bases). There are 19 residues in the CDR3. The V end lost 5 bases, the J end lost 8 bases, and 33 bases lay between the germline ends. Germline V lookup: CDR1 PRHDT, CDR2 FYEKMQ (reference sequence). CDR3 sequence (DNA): TGTGCCAGCAGCCACTGGCGTGGGGGCGGCAAGCCCATTGCTATAGGCTACACCTTC. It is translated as CASSHWRGGGKPIAIGYTF.

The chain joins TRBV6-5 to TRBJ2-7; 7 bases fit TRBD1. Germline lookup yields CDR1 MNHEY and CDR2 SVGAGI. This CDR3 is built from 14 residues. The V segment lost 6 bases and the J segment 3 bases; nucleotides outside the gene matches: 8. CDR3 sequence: CASSLTGTVYEQYF. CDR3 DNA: TGTGCCAGCAGCTTAACTGGGACAGTCTACGAGCAGTACTTC.

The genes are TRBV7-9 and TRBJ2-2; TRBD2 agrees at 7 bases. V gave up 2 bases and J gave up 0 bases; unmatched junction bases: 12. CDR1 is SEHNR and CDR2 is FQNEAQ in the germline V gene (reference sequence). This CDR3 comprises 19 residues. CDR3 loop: CASSLTGLADTANTGELFF. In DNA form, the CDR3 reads TGTGCCAGCAGCTTAACGGGGCTAGCGGATACCGCGAACACCGGGGAGCTGTTTTTT. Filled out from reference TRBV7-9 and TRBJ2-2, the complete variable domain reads DTGVSQNPRHKITKRGQNVTFRCDPISEHNRLYWYRQTLGQGPEFLTYFQNEAQLEKSRLLSDRFSAERPKGSFSTLEIQRTEQGDSAMYLCASSLTGLADTANTGELFFGEGSRLTVL.

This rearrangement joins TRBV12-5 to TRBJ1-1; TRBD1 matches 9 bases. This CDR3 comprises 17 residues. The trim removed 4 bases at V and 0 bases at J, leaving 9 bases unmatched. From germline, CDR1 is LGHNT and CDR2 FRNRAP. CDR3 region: CASGWGTGIRMNTEAFF. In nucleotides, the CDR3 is TGTGCTAGTGGTTGGGGGACAGGGATCAGAATGAACACTGAAGCTTTCTTT.

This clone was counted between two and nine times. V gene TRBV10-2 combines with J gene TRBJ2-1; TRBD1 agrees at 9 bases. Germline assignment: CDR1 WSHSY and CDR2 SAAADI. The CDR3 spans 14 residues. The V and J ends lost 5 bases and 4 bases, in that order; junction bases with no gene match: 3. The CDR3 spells CASSNRGRYNEQFF. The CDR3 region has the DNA TGCGCCAGCAGTAACAGGGGGCGTTACAATGAGCAGTTCTTC.

The DNA of the CDR3 is TGCGCCAGCAGCCAAAGCCAGGGGTGGGGAGAAGCTTTCTTT. Amino acid sequence: CASSQSQGWGEAFF. The rearrangement uses TRBV4-1 and TRBJ1-1; D perhaps matches TRBD1 (6 bases). The CDR3 extends over 14 amino acids. Germline V gene sequence: CDR1 MGHRA, CDR2 YSYEKL. The V end lost 2 bases, the J end lost 8 bases, and 15 bases lay between the germline ends.

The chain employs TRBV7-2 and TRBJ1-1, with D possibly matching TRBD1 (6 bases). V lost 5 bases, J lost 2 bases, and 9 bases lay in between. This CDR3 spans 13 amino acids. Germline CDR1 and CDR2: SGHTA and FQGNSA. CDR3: CASSAQGNTEAFF. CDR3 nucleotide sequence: TGTGCCAGCAGCGCACAGGGAAACACTGAAGCTTTCTTT.

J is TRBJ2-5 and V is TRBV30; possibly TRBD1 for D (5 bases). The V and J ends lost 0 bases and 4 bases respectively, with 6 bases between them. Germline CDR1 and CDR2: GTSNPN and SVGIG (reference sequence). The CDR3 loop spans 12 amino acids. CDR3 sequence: CAWSVRGETQYF. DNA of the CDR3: TGTGCCTGGAGTGTTAGGGGAGAGACCCAGTACTTC.

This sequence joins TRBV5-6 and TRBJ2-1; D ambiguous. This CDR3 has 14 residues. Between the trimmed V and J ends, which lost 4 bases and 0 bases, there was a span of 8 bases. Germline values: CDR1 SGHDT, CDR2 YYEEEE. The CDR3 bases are TGTGCCAGCAGCCTTTTGAGCTCCTACAATGAGCAGTTCTTC. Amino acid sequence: CASSLLSSYNEQFF.

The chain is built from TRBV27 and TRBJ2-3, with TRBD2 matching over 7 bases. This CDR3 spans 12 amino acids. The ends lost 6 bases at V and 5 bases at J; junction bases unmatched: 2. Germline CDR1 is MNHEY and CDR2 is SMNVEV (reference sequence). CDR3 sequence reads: CASSSSGDTQYF. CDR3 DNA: TGTGCCAGCAGCTCTAGCGGAGATACGCAGTATTTT.

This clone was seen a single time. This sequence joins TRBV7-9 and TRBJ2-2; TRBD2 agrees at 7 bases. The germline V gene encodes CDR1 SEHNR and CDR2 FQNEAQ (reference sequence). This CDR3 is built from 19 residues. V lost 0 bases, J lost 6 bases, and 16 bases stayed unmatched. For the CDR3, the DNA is TGTGCCAGCAGCTTAGCGTCTTGGGGAGCGGGAACGGGGGCCGGGGAGCTGTTTTTT. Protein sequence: CASSLASWGAGTGAGELFF.

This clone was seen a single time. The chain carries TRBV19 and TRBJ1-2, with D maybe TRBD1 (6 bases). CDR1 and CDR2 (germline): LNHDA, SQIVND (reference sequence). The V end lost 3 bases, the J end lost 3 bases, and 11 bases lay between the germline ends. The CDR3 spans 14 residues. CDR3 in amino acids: CASSISGDHYGYTF. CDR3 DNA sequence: TGTGCCAGTAGTATCTCAGGGGATCACTATGGCTACACCTTC.

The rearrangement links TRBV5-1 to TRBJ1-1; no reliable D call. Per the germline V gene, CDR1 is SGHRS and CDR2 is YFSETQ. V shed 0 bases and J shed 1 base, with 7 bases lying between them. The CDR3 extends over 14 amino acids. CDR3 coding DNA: TGCGCCAGCAGCTTGGCGCAGGCGAACACTGAAGCTTTCTTT. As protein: CASSLAQANTEAFF.

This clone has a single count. The CDR3 reads CASSRTGAEAFF. DNA for the CDR3: TGTGCCAGCAGCAGAACAGGGGCTGAAGCTTTCTTT. The gene calls are TRBV6-5 and TRBJ1-1, with 7 positions matching TRBD1. This CDR3 is 12 amino acids long. The germline CDR1 and CDR2 sequences are MNHEY and SVGAGI. V gave up 6 bases and J gave up 6 bases; unmatched junction bases: 4.

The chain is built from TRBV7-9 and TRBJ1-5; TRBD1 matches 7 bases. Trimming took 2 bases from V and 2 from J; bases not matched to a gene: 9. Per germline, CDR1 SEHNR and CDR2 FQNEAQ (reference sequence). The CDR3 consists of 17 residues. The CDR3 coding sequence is TGTGCCAGCAGCTTACCATCGACAGGGTCGGGCAATCAGCCCCAGCATTTT. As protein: CASSLPSTGSGNQPQHF.

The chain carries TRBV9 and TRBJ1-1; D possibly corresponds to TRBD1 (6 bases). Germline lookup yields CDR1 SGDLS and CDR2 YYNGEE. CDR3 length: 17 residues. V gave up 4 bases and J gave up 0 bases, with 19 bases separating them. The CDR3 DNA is TGTGCCAGCAGCACCCGACAGGACCATCTTATGAACACTGAAGCTTTCTTT. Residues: CASSTRQDHLMNTEAFF.

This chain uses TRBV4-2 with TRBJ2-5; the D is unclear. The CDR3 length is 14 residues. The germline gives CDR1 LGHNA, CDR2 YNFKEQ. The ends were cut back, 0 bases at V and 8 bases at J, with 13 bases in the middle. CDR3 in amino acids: CASSQDKASPTQYF. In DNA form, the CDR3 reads TGTGCCAGCAGCCAAGATAAGGCTAGTCCAACCCAGTACTTC.

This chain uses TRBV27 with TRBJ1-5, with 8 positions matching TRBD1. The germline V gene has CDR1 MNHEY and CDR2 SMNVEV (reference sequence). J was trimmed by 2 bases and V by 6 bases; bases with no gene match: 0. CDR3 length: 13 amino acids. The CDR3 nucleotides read TGTGCCAGCAGGGGACAGGGCAATCAGCCCCAGCATTTT. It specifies CASRGQGNQPQHF.

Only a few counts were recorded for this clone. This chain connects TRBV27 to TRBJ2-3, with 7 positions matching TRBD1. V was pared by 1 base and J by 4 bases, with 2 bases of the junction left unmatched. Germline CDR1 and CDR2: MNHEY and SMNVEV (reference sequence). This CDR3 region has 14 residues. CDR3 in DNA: TGTGCCAGCAGTTTATTAGGGGGCGCAGATACGCAGTATTTT. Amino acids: CASSLLGGADTQYF.

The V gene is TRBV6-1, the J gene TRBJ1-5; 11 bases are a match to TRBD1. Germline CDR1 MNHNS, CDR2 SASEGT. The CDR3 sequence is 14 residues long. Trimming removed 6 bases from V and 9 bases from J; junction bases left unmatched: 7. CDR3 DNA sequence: TGTGCCAGCAGCCGGACAGGGGGCCCAGGGCCCCAGCATTTT. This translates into CASSRTGGPGPQHF.

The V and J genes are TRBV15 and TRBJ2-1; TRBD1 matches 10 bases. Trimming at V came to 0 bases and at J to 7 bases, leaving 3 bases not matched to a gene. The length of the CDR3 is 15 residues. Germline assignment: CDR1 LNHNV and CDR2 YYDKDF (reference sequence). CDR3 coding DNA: TGTGCCACCAGCAGAGAAGGACAGGGGGGGAATGAGCAGTTCTTC. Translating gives CATSREGQGGNEQFF.

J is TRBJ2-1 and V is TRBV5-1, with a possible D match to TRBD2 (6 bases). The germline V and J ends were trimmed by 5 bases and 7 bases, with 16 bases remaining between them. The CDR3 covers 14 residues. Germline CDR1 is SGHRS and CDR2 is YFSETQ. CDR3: CASRDTGGSNEQFF. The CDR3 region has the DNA TGCGCCAGCAGGGACACAGGAGGGTCAAATGAGCAGTTCTTC.

The CDR3 nucleotides are TGTGCCAGCAGTTACCCCCCAGCCGGGGAGCTGTTTTTT. It translates to CASSYPPAGELFF. The chain uses TRBV6-6 and TRBJ2-2; the D is unclear. CDR1 is MNHNY and CDR2 is SVGAGI in the germline V gene (reference sequence). The length of the CDR3 is 13 residues. V lost 2 bases and J 6 bases, leaving 7 bases between the germline ends.

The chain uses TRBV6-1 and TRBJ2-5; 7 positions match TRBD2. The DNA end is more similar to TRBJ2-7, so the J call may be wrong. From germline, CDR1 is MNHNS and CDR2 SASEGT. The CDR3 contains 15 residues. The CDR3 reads CASSWGGLSSYEQYF. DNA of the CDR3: TGTGCCAGCAGTTGGGGGGGGTTGAGCTCCTACGAGCAGTACTTC.

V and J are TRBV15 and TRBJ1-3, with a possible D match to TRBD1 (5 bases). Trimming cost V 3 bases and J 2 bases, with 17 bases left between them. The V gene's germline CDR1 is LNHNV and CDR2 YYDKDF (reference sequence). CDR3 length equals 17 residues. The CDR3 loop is CATSSSSGGGTGNTIYF. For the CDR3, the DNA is TGTGCCACCAGCAGTTCGTCCGGGGGAGGGACTGGAAACACCATATATTTT.